What follows are 13 T cell receptor beta chains derived from one specimen sequenced in a study of T cells in Graves' hyperthyroidism and ophthalmopathy. TCR beta CDR3 region amplification was performed from RNA transcripts. Carried out on the TCR CDR3, a first-round RT-PCR used the HTBI primer set. TCRdb passed the multiplex PCR reads through MiXCR, listing each CDR3 protein once. The sample yields more than 500,000 distinct CDR3 sequences, about a sixth seen once. Sequences were obtained from blood. Source of these receptors: a woman aged 25-40 years with Graves' hyperthyroidism.

This clonotype was seen at least ten times. This chain joins TRBV29-1 and TRBJ2-1, with a possible D match to TRBD1 (6 bases). The CDR3 extends over 12 amino acids. Trimming shortened V by 2 bases and J by 5 bases, and 7 bases separated the two germline ends. Germline V lookup: CDR1 SQVTM, CDR2 ANQGSEA. The CDR3 loop reads CSVETGNNEQFF. Here the CDR3 DNA reads TGCAGCGTTGAAACAGGGAACAATGAGCAGTTCTTC.

This clonotype was seen repeatedly, ten times or more. V usage is TRBV7-3 and J usage is TRBJ1-1; D not resolved. Germline-derived CDR1 and CDR2 are SGHTA and FQGTGA. Between the trimmed V and J ends, which lost 2 bases and 4 bases, there was a span of 5 bases. The CDR3 spans 12 residues. The CDR3 sequence: CASSLSFTEAFF. DNA for the CDR3: TGTGCCAGCAGCTTATCTTTCACTGAAGCTTTCTTT.

This clonotype was seen repeatedly, ten times or more. The rearrangement joins TRBV28 to TRBJ2-3; 9 nucleotides agree with TRBD2. This CDR3 contains 14 residues. With V trimmed by 2 bases and J by 6 bases, 3 bases remained unmatched. Germline CDR1 MDHEN, CDR2 SYDVKM. The chain's CDR3 is CASSLAGGADTQYF. CDR3 nucleotides: TGTGCCAGCAGTTTAGCGGGAGGGGCGGATACGCAGTATTTT.

This clonotype was seen a handful of times. This chain uses TRBV7-9 with TRBJ2-5, with D possibly matching TRBD1 (5 bases). V was clipped by 1 base and J by 9 bases, with 12 bases between them. Per germline, CDR1 SEHNR and CDR2 FQNEAQ (reference sequence). This CDR3 is built from 13 residues. The CDR3 bases are TGTGCCAGCAGCTTAGATCTTGGCAGGGCCCAGTACTTC. Translation gives CASSLDLGRAQYF.

The sample holds many counts of this clonotype. The CDR3 coding sequence is TGCGCCAGCAGCATAGCGGGAGGGCCCTACAATGAGCAGTTCTTC. The encoded protein is CASSIAGGPYNEQFF. The chain uses TRBV5-1 and TRBJ2-1; 11 positions agree with TRBD2. CDR3 length: 15 amino acids. Germline loops: CDR1 SGHRS, CDR2 YFSETQ. The trim removed 4 bases at V and 2 bases at J, leaving 2 bases unmatched.

This clonotype has only one observation. This chain joins TRBV5-4 and TRBJ2-3; 14 bases are a match to TRBD2. Unmatched junction bases numbered 6, after V lost 4 bases and J lost 5 bases. The V gene's germline CDR1 is SGHNT and CDR2 YYREEE (reference sequence). The CDR3 runs to 16 residues. CDR3 sequence (DNA): TGTGCCAGCAGCCCGGGACTAGCGGGGGACCAAGATACGCAGTATTTT. Its protein product is CASSPGLAGDQDTQYF.

This clonotype was detected only a few times. V gene TRBV30 combines with J gene TRBJ2-4; 8 nucleotides align to TRBD2. V gave up 2 bases and J gave up 8 bases; unmatched junction bases: 8. Germline lookup yields CDR1 GTSNPN and CDR2 SVGIG (reference sequence). This CDR3 contains 14 residues. The CDR3: CAWSTGAGEDIQYF. CDR3 DNA: TGTGCCTGGAGTACCGGAGCGGGAGAGGACATTCAGTACTTC.

This clonotype was recorded a few times. The V gene is TRBV24-1, the J gene TRBJ2-1, with D tentatively TRBD1 (10 bases). This CDR3 contains 23 residues. The V end was cut by 5 bases, the J end by 0 bases, with 34 bases between. CDR1 is KGHDR and CDR2 is SFDVKD in the germline V gene. CDR3 coding DNA: TGTGCCACCAGTGCTTGGACAGGGGGATTGACTAGCGGTGATTCTAACTCCTACAATGAGCAGTTCTTC. This gives the protein CATSAWTGGLTSGDSNSYNEQFF.

The gene calls are TRBV7-6 and TRBJ2-2; D gene unclear. V lost 5 bases, J lost 1 base, and 8 bases lay in between. The CDR3 has 14 residues. Per the germline V gene, CDR1 is SGHVS and CDR2 is FNYEAQ. The CDR3 loop is CASSQQLNTGELFF. The CDR3 DNA reads TGTGCCAGCAGCCAACAGTTGAACACCGGGGAGCTGTTTTTT.

This clonotype has a count of ten or more. The rearrangement links TRBV10-3 to TRBJ1-1; TRBD1 might be the D (5 bases). Germline CDR1 reads ENHRY; CDR2 reads SYGVKD. Trimming took off 7 bases at V and 0 bases at J, with 9 bases between the two ends. This CDR3 contains 13 residues. The DNA of the CDR3 is TGTGCCATCAAGCCGACAGTGAACACTGAAGCTTTCTTT. Its translation is CAIKPTVNTEAFF.

This clonotype was counted only a few times. This may be a read error, as it is one base from a much larger clone. The V gene is TRBV27, the J gene TRBJ2-7; 7 nucleotides agree with TRBD1. V shed 8 bases, J shed 9 bases, and the junction held 16 bases outside the gene matches. The CDR3 sequence is 14 residues long. Germline loops: CDR1 MNHEY, CDR2 SMNVEV (reference sequence). The CDR3 reads CASAWTGPVHGQYF. For the CDR3, the DNA is TGTGCCAGCGCTTGGACAGGTCCGGTCCACGGGCAGTACTTC.

This clonotype was observed at least ten times. Here the CDR3 reads CSASGSATSTDTQYF. The CDR3 nucleotides read TGCAGTGCTAGTGGGTCAGCCACTAGCACAGATACGCAGTATTTT. The chain recombines TRBV20-1 with TRBJ2-3, with D uncertain. CDR1 and CDR2 from the germline V gene are DFQATT and SNEGSKA (reference sequence). V was pared by 3 bases and J by 0 bases, with 13 bases between. The CDR3 is made up of 15 amino acids.

This clonotype came up a few times. The rearrangement joins TRBV28 to TRBJ1-2, with no clear D. The germline gives CDR1 MDHEN, CDR2 SYDVKM. The CDR3 sequence is 11 residues long. V gave up 11 bases and J gave up 5 bases, with 12 bases separating them. The CDR3 region is CALSAGYGYTF. CDR3 DNA sequence: TGTGCCCTTTCAGCAGGATATGGCTACACCTTC.